A selection of T cell receptor beta chains follows, all from one sample in a study of T cell responses to AZD1222 COVID-19 vaccine. Libraries were prepared by immunoSEQ multiplex PCR; TCRdb keeps only in-frame clonotypes and omits some of them. Found here are roughly 100,000 clones, around nine tenths of them singletons; the top ten hold around 2.3%. The material was peripheral blood, obtained on day 0 of AZD1222 vaccination. The receptors shown here come from an adult in good health. Both conserved end residues are part of each CDR3. The order of the fields is CDR3 protein, CDR3 DNA, D gene, V gene, J gene, clone size. A D gene is named only where the DNA matches it firmly. Clone size is stated in some rows and not others, as once, few, many or a class when expanded.

CASSGLLGYGYTF,TGTGCCAGCAGCGGACTTTTGGGCTATGGCTACACCTTC,.,TRBV7-9,TRBJ1-2,few
CASSQRDSGYTF,TGTGCCAGCAGCCAGCGAGACAGTGGCTACACCTTC,.,TRBV7-8,TRBJ1-2,once
CASRDYDRDRREQYF,TGTGCCAGCAGAGATTACGACAGGGACCGGAGGGAGCAGTACTTC,TRBD1,TRBV7-2,TRBJ2-7,.
CASSPNGLRVEQFF,TGTGCCAGCAGTCCCAATGGGCTGCGGGTTGAGCAGTTCTTC,.,TRBV28,TRBJ2-1,.
CASSLGTSGPEQYF,TGTGCCAGCAGTCTCGGGACTAGCGGCCCCGAGCAGTACTTC,TRBD2,TRBV6-6,TRBJ2-7,.
CASSAPRQLPNEQFF,TGTGCCAGCAGCGCTCCTAGACAGCTACCCAATGAGCAGTTCTTC,.,TRBV7-9,TRBJ2-1,.
CASSRDGQRYNEQFF,TGCGCCAGCAGCCGAGACGGACAGAGATACAATGAGCAGTTCTTC,.,TRBV10-1,TRBJ2-1,.
CASRGGLAGGDGSIELFF,TGTGCCAGCAGAGGAGGACTAGCGGGGGGGGACGGGTCCATAGAGCTGTTTTTT,TRBD2,TRBV2,TRBJ2-2,.
CASRGTGYTYEQYF,TGTGCCAGCAGAGGGACAGGTTACACCTACGAGCAGTACTTC,TRBD1,TRBV2,TRBJ2-7,.
CASSSWEGRATSYEQYF,TGTGCTAGCAGCTCCTGGGAGGGCAGGGCGACATCCTACGAGCAGTACTTC,TRBD2,TRBV7-7,TRBJ2-7,once
CASSLSSLPGTGRGQPQHF,TGTGCCAGCAGTTTATCGTCCCTTCCCGGGACAGGGAGAGGCCAGCCCCAGCATTTT,TRBD1,TRBV27,TRBJ1-5,.
CASSLDPRGPQYF,TGTGCCAGCAGCTTAGATCCCAGGGGGCCGCAGTATTTT,TRBD1,TRBV11-3,TRBJ2-3,.
CASSFIEGAGTGELFF,TGTGCCAGCAGTTTTATAGAGGGGGCCGGGACCGGGGAGCTGTTTTTT,TRBD1,TRBV27,TRBJ2-2,.
CASSLDLVSPLHF,TGTGCCAGCAGCTTAGATCTAGTCTCACCCCTCCACTTT,.,TRBV11-2,TRBJ1-6,.
CASSVVARNEQFF,TGTGCCAGCAGCGTAGTTGCGCGGAATGAGCAGTTCTTC,.,TRBV9,TRBJ2-1,medium-sized
CASSSPPAGRTGELFF,TGTGCCAGCAGCTCACCCCCGGCCGGCCGGACCGGGGAGCTGTTTTTT,.,TRBV28,TRBJ2-2,few
CASSVAWPVSNTGELFF,TGTGCCAGCAGCGTAGCTTGGCCCGTATCGAACACCGGGGAGCTGTTTTTT,.,TRBV9,TRBJ2-2,once
CASSVAETYEQYF,TGTGCCAGTAGTGTAGCGGAGACCTACGAGCAGTACTTC,.,TRBV19,TRBJ2-7,.
CARGSLDTYSGANVLTF,TGTGCCAGGGGGTCCTTGGACACGTACTCTGGGGCCAACGTCCTGACTTTC,.,TRBV19,TRBJ2-6,.
CASSRAGEQYF,TGTGCCAGCAGCAGAGCAGGAGAGCAGTACTTC,.,TRBV3-1/TRBV3-2,TRBJ2-7,few
CASSISSGGSYNSPLHF,TGTGCCAGTAGTATTTCGTCCGGGGGCTCCTATAATTCACCCCTCCACTTT,.,TRBV19,TRBJ1-6,.
CAITGLAGVQYF,TGTGCCATCACCGGACTAGCGGGAGTGCAGTACTTC,TRBD2,TRBV10-3,TRBJ2-7,.
CASSQDGGRATEAFF,TGTGCCAGCAGCCAAGATGGAGGGAGGGCCACTGAAGCTTTCTTT,.,TRBV4-2,TRBJ1-1,.
CASSNGQGGPYGYTF,TGTGCCAGCAGTAACGGACAGGGTGGTCCCTATGGCTACACCTTC,TRBD1,TRBV6-5,TRBJ1-2,.
CSVLGTTGIYGYTF,TGCAGCGTTTTGGGGACGACGGGCATCTATGGCTACACCTTC,.,TRBV29-1,TRBJ1-2,.
CASSLDGYTQYF,TGTGCCAGCAGCTTAGATGGATATACGCAGTATTTT,.,TRBV11-2,TRBJ2-3,.
CASSFINDRADGYTF,TGTGCCAGCAGTTTCATCAACGACAGGGCGGATGGCTACACCTTC,TRBD1,TRBV28,TRBJ1-2,.
CASSVGQGAGNTIYF,TGTGCCAGCAGCGTAGGACAGGGGGCTGGAAACACCATATATTTT,TRBD1,TRBV9,TRBJ1-3,.
CAISAMARGTGELFF,TGTGCCATCAGTGCAATGGCGCGGGGCACCGGGGAGCTGTTTTTT,.,TRBV10-3,TRBJ2-2,.
CASSPTTETTSGNTIYF,TGTGCCAGCTCACCGACGACAGAGACTACCTCTGGAAACACCATATATTTT,.,TRBV18,TRBJ1-3,.
CASSLSSLQGLRNTEAFF,TGTGCCAGCAGTTTATCGAGTCTGCAGGGGTTAAGGAACACTGAAGCTTTCTTT,.,TRBV27,TRBJ1-1,.
CASSIGFTDTQYF,TGTGCCAGTAGTATAGGTTTCACAGATACGCAGTATTTT,.,TRBV19,TRBJ2-3,.
CASSDAAGDGYTF,TGTGCCAGCAGTGACGCAGCGGGCGACGGCTACACCTTC,.,TRBV2,TRBJ1-2,medium-sized
CASSSDPLAGASMETQYF,TGTGCCAGCAGCTCAGATCCCCTAGCGGGAGCGTCCATGGAGACCCAGTACTTC,TRBD2,TRBV9,TRBJ2-5,.
CASSQNGAGDTQYF,TGTGCCAGCAGCCAAAACGGGGCGGGAGATACGCAGTATTTT,.,TRBV7-2,TRBJ2-3,.
CASSRPETNYGYTF,TGTGCCAGCAGTCGTCCAGAGACGAACTATGGCTACACCTTC,.,TRBV6-1,TRBJ1-2,.
CASRGAGTGIYEQYF,TGTGCCAGCAGGGGGGCTGGGACAGGGATATACGAGCAGTACTTC,TRBD1,TRBV28,TRBJ2-7,.
CSVAPGQGAHGYTF,TGCAGCGTTGCTCCGGGACAGGGGGCGCACGGCTACACCTTC,TRBD1,TRBV29-1,TRBJ1-2,.
CASSSHLLLDNEQFF,TGTGCCAGCAGCTCCCACCTTTTGCTTGACAATGAGCAGTTCTTC,.,TRBV7-8,TRBJ2-1,few
CASSGGRVVTEAFF,TGTGCCAGCTCAGGGGGCAGGGTAGTCACTGAAGCTTTCTTT,TRBD1,TRBV3-1/TRBV3-2,TRBJ1-1,.
CASSQERGRVNQPQHF,TGTGCCAGCAGCCAAGAACGGGGACGCGTCAATCAGCCCCAGCATTTT,.,TRBV4-2,TRBJ1-5,.
CASSLMSGAEAFF,TGTGCCAGTAGTCTCATGTCAGGCGCTGAAGCTTTCTTT,.,TRBV19,TRBJ1-1,.
CASSLLGNSGANVLTF,TGTGCCAGCAGCTTATTAGGGAATTCAGGGGCCAACGTCCTGACTTTC,.,TRBV7-9,TRBJ2-6,once
CASSVTGVSGEAFF,TGTGCCAGCAGTGTGACAGGGGTATCTGGTGAAGCTTTCTTT,TRBD1,TRBV25-1,TRBJ1-1,.
CASSQDPLVSGNTIYF,TGTGCCAGCAGCCAAGATCCCTTGGTCTCTGGAAACACCATATATTTT,.,TRBV4-2,TRBJ1-3,.
CASSPLNGLAGEDTQYF,TGTGCCAGCAGCCCGTTGAATGGGCTAGCGGGGGAGGATACGCAGTATTTT,TRBD2,TRBV7-6,TRBJ2-3,.
CASSETGMAEAFF,TGTGCCAGCAGTGAAACAGGGATGGCTGAAGCTTTCTTT,.,TRBV6-1,TRBJ1-1,.
CASSQAGAGELFF,TGTGCCAGCAGCCAAGCAGGAGCCGGGGAGCTGTTTTTT,.,TRBV3-1/TRBV3-2,TRBJ2-2,.
CASELSTYTGELFF,TGCGCCAGCGAACTAAGTACCTACACCGGGGAGCTGTTTTTT,.,TRBV5-1,TRBJ2-2,.
CASSLTSGSRPGELFF,TGTGCCAGCAGTTTGACTAGCGGGAGCCGGCCCGGGGAGCTGTTTTTT,TRBD2,TRBV28,TRBJ2-2,.
CASSRLLGGQGQRNEQFF,TGTGCCAGCTCACGTCTTCTGGGGGGACAGGGCCAAAGGAATGAGCAGTTCTTC,TRBD1,TRBV18,TRBJ2-1,.
CASSPPGNYGYTF,TGTGCCAGCTCACCCCCAGGGAACTATGGCTACACCTTC,.,TRBV18,TRBJ1-2,.
CASSPGTEANYGYTF,TGTGCCAGCAGTCCCGGGACCGAAGCTAACTATGGCTACACCTTC,.,TRBV6-5,TRBJ1-2,.
CSASFPTGITDTQYF,TGCAGTGCTAGTTTTCCGACAGGGATTACAGATACGCAGTATTTT,TRBD1,TRBV20-1,TRBJ2-3,.
CASSLGGITNYGYTF,TGCGCCAGCAGCTTGGGGGGTATCACTAACTATGGCTACACCTTC,.,TRBV4-3,TRBJ1-2,few
CATNSEAGTEAFF,TGTGCCACCAACTCGGAGGCCGGCACTGAAGCTTTCTTT,.,TRBV2,TRBJ1-1,.
CASSLAFYGYTF,TGTGCCAGCAGTTTAGCCTTCTATGGCTACACCTTC,.,TRBV12-3/TRBV12-4,TRBJ1-2,.